A single sample is the source of the 9 T cell receptor beta chains below, sequenced in a study of shared T cell receptors in the human thymus. Measured with immunoSEQ multiplex PCR; TCRdb has only the in-frame clones, and not every one. The sample holds hundreds of thousands of clones, around nine tenths seen once. Separately, the same data were catalogued under a study of human thymus T cells.

The sequenced material came from thymocytes. The receptors shown here come from a boy younger than two with a congenital heart defect.

V and J are TRBV7-3 and TRBJ1-1; 10 bases line up with TRBD1. The CDR3 contains 18 residues. Trimming removed 1 base from V and 0 bases from J; junction bases left unmatched: 8. Germline CDR1 is SGHTA and CDR2 is FQGTGA. The DNA for the CDR3 is TGTGCCAGCAGCTTAAGTCCCGGGACAGGGGCCATGAACACTGAAGCTTTCTTT. It is translated as CASSLSPGTGAMNTEAFF.

This clone was detected a few times. Additional DNA sequences in this sample encode the identical CDR3. The chain couples TRBV18 to TRBJ2-7; 9 bases are a match to TRBD1. V dropped 1 base and J dropped 3; count of bases not matched to a gene: 1. CDR1 and CDR2 (germline): KGHSH, LQKENI. The CDR3 is 14 amino acids. CDR3 sequence reads: CASSPRDRDYEQYF. CDR3 sequence (DNA): TGTGCCAGCTCACCACGGGACAGGGACTACGAGCAGTACTTC. Full variable domain (outside the CDR3, taken from reference TRBV18 and TRBJ2-7): NAGVMQNPRHLVRRRGQEARLRCSPMKGHSHVYWYRQLPEEGLKFMVYLQKENIIDESGMPKERFSAEFPKEGPSILRIQQVVRGDSAAYFCASSPRDRDYEQYFGPGTRLTVT.

The V and J genes are TRBV6-1 and TRBJ1-4; D is possibly TRBD1 (6 bases). Germline V lookup: CDR1 MNHNS, CDR2 SASEGT. V lost 7 bases and J 4 bases, leaving 10 bases between the germline ends. The CDR3 runs to 13 residues. This chain's CDR3 is CASKRTVNEKLFF. DNA for the CDR3: TGTGCCAGCAAAAGGACAGTTAATGAAAAACTGTTTTTT.

This sequence joins TRBV5-6 and TRBJ2-1; TRBD1 is a possible D gene (6 bases). Germline V gives CDR1 SGHDT, CDR2 YYEEEE. Trimming pared 2 bases from V and 5 bases from J, leaving 14 bases between. The CDR3 has 15 residues. CDR3 bases: TGTGCCAGCAGCTTAGGACAGAGGGAAAACAATGAGCAGTTCTTC. Protein product: CASSLGQRENNEQFF.

V and J are TRBV5-1 and TRBJ2-7; D possibly corresponds to TRBD2 (5 bases). CDR1 and CDR2 from the germline V gene are SGHRS and YFSETQ. The CDR3 extends over 15 amino acids. The V and J ends lost 0 bases and 2 bases respectively, with 12 bases between them. This CDR3 is CASSLAGLPPYEQYF. As DNA, the CDR3 is TGCGCCAGCAGCTTGGCCGGACTCCCTCCCTACGAGCAGTACTTC.

This clone occurred once. The V call is TRBV7-8, the J call TRBJ1-1, with unresolved D. Trimming took off 1 base at V and 1 base at J, with 4 bases between the two ends. The germline CDR1 and CDR2 sequences are SGHVS and FQNEAQ. This CDR3 region has 13 residues. The CDR3 reads CASSLGQNTEAFF. CDR3 bases: TGTGCCAGCAGCTTAGGGCAGAACACTGAAGCTTTCTTT.

The chain uses TRBV5-1 and TRBJ2-5, with 7 bases that match TRBD1. TRBJ2-7 explains the end of the DNA better; the J call may be wrong. Germline CDR1 is SGHRS and CDR2 is YFSETQ. The CDR3 runs to 14 residues. The CDR3 sequence is CASSKGQRPYEQYF. CDR3 DNA sequence: TGCGCCAGCAGCAAGGGACAGCGACCCTACGAGCAGTACTTC.

V usage is TRBV2 and J usage is TRBJ2-3, with TRBD2 identical over 8 bases. Germline-derived CDR1 and CDR2 are SNHLY and FYNNEI. This CDR3 is 17 amino acids long. Losses at the gene ends were 7 bases for V and 2 bases for J; bases not matched to a gene: 14. CDR3 protein: CASTPPRGLGTTDTQYF. In DNA, the CDR3 is TGTGCCAGCACCCCCCCTAGGGGACTAGGGACCACAGATACGCAGTATTTT. The whole variable domain, remainder taken from reference TRBV2 and TRBJ2-3, is EPEVTQTPSHQVTQMGQEVILRCVPISNHLYFYWYRQILGQKVEFLVSFYNNEISEKSEIFDDQFSVERPDGSNFTLKIRSTKLEDSAMYFCASTPPRGLGTTDTQYFGPGTRLTVL.

The CDR3 bases are TGTGCCAGCAGCAGCCGGGACAGGGTTATTGGCGAGCAGTACTTC. It translates to CASSSRDRVIGEQYF. The genes are TRBV7-8 and TRBJ2-7; 9 bases match TRBD1. Germline-derived CDR1 and CDR2 are SGHVS and FQNEAQ. This CDR3 region has 15 residues. V shed 5 bases and J 6 bases; nucleotides not matched to a gene: 11. The full variable domain, with the rest looked up from reference TRBV7-8 and TRBJ2-7, is GAGVSQSPRYKVAKRGQDVALRCDPISGHVSLFWYQQALGQGPEFLTYFQNEAQLDKSGLPSDRFFAERPEGSVSTLKIQRTQQEDSAVYLCASSSRDRVIGEQYFGPGTRLTVT.